These 7 T cell receptor beta chains were all obtained from the same sample, sequenced in a study of T cell responses to AZD1222 COVID-19 vaccine. Clones were read by immunoSEQ multiplex PCR, and TCRdb kept only the in-frame ones, dropping some. The profile covers roughly 80,000 clones, with less than 95% appearing a single time and 8% taken by the ten largest. The specimen comprised peripheral blood, sampled 28 days after the second AZD1222 dose. The receptors were sampled from an adult who received the AZD1222 COVID-19 vaccine.

The V and J genes are TRBV7-6 and TRBJ2-2, with D tentatively TRBD1 or TRBD2 (5 bases each). CDR1 and CDR2 (germline): SGHVS, FNYEAQ. The V end lost 2 bases, the J end lost 7 bases, and 14 bases lay between the germline ends. The CDR3 sequence is 15 residues long. The chain's CDR3 is CASSLWGTPLGELFF. Written as DNA, the CDR3 is TGTGCCAGCAGCTTATGGGGGACCCCCCTCGGGGAGCTGTTTTTT. Using reference TRBV7-6 and TRBJ2-2 for the parts outside the CDR3, the full variable domain is GAGVSQSPRYKVTKRGQDVALRCDPISGHVSLYWYRQALGQGPEFLTYFNYEAQQDKSGLPNDRFSAERPEGSISTLTIQRTEQRDSAMYRCASSLWGTPLGELFFGEGSRLTVL.

The chain joins TRBV13 to TRBJ2-7; D may be TRBD1 or TRBD2 (5 bases each). The V and J ends lost 5 bases and 1 base respectively, with 15 bases between them. CDR1 is PRHDT, CDR2 FYEKMQ, per germline (reference sequence). CDR3 length equals 15 residues. CDR3 residues: CASSARDESSYEQYF. For the CDR3, the DNA is TGTGCCAGCAGCGCCCGGGACGAGAGTTCCTACGAGCAGTACTTC. The full variable domain, with the rest looked up from reference TRBV13 and TRBJ2-7, is AAGVIQSPRHLIKEKRETATLKCYPIPRHDTVYWYQQGPGQDPQFLISFYEKMQSDKGSIPDRFSAQQFSDYHSELNMSSLELGDSALYFCASSARDESSYEQYFGPGTRLTVT.

The rearrangement uses TRBV7-9 and TRBJ2-6; perhaps TRBD1 as D (6 bases). This CDR3 spans 18 amino acids. Trimming took 2 bases from V and 2 from J, leaving 16 bases between them. Germline loops: CDR1 SEHNR, CDR2 FQNEAQ (reference sequence). CDR3 coding DNA: TGTGCCAGCAGCTTAACCAACTTCAGGGGACCTGGGGCCAACGTCCTGACTTTC. Its protein is CASSLTNFRGPGANVLTF.

The chain recombines TRBV7-3 with TRBJ2-7, with TRBD2 identical over 7 bases. Trimming at V came to 3 bases and at J to 3 bases, leaving 2 bases not matched to a gene. From germline, CDR1 is SGHTA and CDR2 FQGTGA. This CDR3 has 13 residues. This CDR3 reads CASSFAGDYEQYF. In nucleotides, the CDR3 is TGTGCCAGCAGCTTCGCGGGGGACTACGAGCAGTACTTC.

This sequence joins TRBV7-2 and TRBJ2-7; a weak D match, TRBD2 (6 bases). CDR3 length: 13 amino acids. Germline V gene data show CDR1 as SGHTA and CDR2 as FQGNSA. V lost 1 base, J lost 4 bases, and 8 bases lay in between. The CDR3 DNA reads as TGTGCCAGCAGCTTAGGGGGGGATTACGAGCAGTACTTC. Translation gives CASSLGGDYEQYF.

The rearrangement links TRBV7-3 to TRBJ2-1; the match to TRBD2 covers 12 bases. The CDR3 length is 20 residues. Germline trimming cut 5 bases from V and 2 bases from J; bases unmatched to any gene: 16. Germline V gene sequence: CDR1 SGHTA, CDR2 FQGTGA. The CDR3 DNA reads as TGTGCCAGCAGCGCCGACGCAAATACTAGCGGGAGGATCACCTACAATGAGCAGTTCTTC. It yields the protein CASSADANTSGRITYNEQFF.

V usage is TRBV19 and J usage is TRBJ2-1, with D maybe TRBD2 (5 bases). V shed 1 base and J shed 8 bases, with 18 bases lying between them. Germline CDR1 reads LNHDA; CDR2 reads SQIVND (reference sequence). This CDR3 has 16 amino acids. Here the CDR3 DNA reads TGTGCCAGTAGTATAGGGTCGGCTAGCCGAGTTTATGAGCAGTTCTTC. Amino acids: CASSIGSASRVYEQFF. The variable domain in full, completed from reference TRBV19 and TRBJ2-1, reads DGGITQSPKYLFRKEGQNVTLSCEQNLNHDAMYWYRQDPGQGLRLIYYSQIVNDFQKGDIAEGYSVSREKKESFPLTVTSAQKNPTAFYLCASSIGSASRVYEQFFGPGTRLTVL.